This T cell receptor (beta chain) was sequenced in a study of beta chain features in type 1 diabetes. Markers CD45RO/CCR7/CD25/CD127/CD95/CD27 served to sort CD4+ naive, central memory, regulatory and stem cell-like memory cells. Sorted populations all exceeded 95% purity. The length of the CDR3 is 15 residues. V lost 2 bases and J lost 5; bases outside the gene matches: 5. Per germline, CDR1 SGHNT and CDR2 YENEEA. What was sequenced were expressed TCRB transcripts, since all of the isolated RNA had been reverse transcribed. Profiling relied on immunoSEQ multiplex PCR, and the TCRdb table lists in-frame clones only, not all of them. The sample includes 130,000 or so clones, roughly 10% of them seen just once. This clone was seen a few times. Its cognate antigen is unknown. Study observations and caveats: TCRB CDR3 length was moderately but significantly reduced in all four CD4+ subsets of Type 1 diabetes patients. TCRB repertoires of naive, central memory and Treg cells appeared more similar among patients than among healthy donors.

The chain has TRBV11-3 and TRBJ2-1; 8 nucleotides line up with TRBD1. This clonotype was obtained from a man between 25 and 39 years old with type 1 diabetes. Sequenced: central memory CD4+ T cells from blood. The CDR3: CASSLSGTGHNEQFF. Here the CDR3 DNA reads TGTGCCAGCAGCTTATCCGGGACAGGTCACAATGAGCAGTTCTTC.